The clone carrying this T cell receptor beta chain was seen once. In the authors' methods: Nucleated cell counts were estimated from reference gene primer amplification. TCRdb's copy holds only in-frame clones and misses some; the assay was immunoSEQ multiplex PCR. That table gives V, J and clone size, and the DNA gave D and trimming. The sample holds roughly 340,000 clones, about 87% seen once. This sample is drawn from a study of blood T cell repertoires in COVID-19. About the study: COVID-19 samples, acute and convalescent, were from the United States, Italy and Spain. PBMCs, B-cell-depleted T cells, or T cells provided the cDNA or gDNA that made up the material.

Seattle participants joined during active infection and were tracked over time. From germline, CDR1 is SGDLS and CDR2 YYNGEE. V lost 2 bases to trimming and J lost 4 bases; unmatched junction nucleotides: 9. The CDR3 sequence is 16 residues long. The chain joins TRBV9 to TRBJ2-7, with TRBD2 identical over 10 bases. This TCR came from a woman aged 50 to 65 with COVID-19, enrolled during active disease. Sequenced sample: peripheral blood. The chain's CDR3 is CASSVTAGGPRYEQYF. The CDR3 bases are TGTGCCAGCAGCGTGACAGCGGGAGGGCCTCGGTACGAGCAGTACTTC.